The sequence of this T cell receptor beta chain was determined in a study of OX40 agonist ivuxolimab in advanced cancers. About the study: An anti-OX40 (CD134) antibody with agonistic activity, ivuxolimab, was administered to patients.

V was cut by 0 bases and J by 7 bases, with 10 bases left in between. This CDR3 contains 13 residues. The germline V gene encodes CDR1 MNHNY and CDR2 SVGAGI (reference sequence). Clones were sequenced by immunoSEQ multiplex PCR, and TCRdb holds only the in-frame ones, with some missing. The table records 90,000 to 120,000 clones, 91% of them present only once. This sequence originates from an adult with an advanced solid tumor such as melanoma, head and neck, liver or kidney cancer. Sequenced here: CD4+ or CD8+ T cells sorted from blood, sampled in a trial of the OX40 agonist ivuxolimab. The J gene is TRBJ2-7, the V gene TRBV6-6, with D tentatively TRBD2 (5 bases). In DNA, the CDR3 is TGTGCCAGCAGTTACTCCTCCCCGGGGGAGCAGTACTTC. Its protein is CASSYSSPGEQYF.